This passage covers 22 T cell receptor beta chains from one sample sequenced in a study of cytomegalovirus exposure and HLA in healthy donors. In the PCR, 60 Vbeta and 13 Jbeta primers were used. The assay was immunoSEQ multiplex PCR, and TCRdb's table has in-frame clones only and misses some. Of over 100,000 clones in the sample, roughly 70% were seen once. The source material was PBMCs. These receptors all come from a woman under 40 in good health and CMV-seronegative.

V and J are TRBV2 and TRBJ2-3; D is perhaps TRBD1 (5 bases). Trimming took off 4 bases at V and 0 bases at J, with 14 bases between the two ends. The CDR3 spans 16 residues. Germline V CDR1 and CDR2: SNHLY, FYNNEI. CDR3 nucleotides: TGTGCCAGCAGTGTGTTTTTACAGGCAAGCACAGATACGCAGTATTTT. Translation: CASSVFLQASTDTQYF.

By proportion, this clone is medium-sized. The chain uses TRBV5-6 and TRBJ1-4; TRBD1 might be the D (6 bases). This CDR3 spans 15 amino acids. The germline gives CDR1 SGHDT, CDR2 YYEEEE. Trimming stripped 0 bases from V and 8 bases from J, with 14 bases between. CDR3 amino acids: CASSLEGVEGEKLFF. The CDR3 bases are TGTGCCAGCAGCTTGGAGGGGGTAGAGGGAGAAAAACTGTTTTTT.

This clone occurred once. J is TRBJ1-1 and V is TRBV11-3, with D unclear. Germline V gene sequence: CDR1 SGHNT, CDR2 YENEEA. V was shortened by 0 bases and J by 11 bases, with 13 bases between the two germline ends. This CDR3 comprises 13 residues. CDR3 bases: TGTGCCAGCAGCTTAGATCCCCCTCTTGAGGCTTTCTTT. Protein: CASSLDPPLEAFF.

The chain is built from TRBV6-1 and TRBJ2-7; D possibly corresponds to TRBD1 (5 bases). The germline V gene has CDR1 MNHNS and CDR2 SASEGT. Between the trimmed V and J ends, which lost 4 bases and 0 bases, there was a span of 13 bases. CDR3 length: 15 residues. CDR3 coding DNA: TGTGCCAGCAGTGTCGCCCTGGGGCCCTCCTACGAGCAGTACTTC. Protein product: CASSVALGPSYEQYF.

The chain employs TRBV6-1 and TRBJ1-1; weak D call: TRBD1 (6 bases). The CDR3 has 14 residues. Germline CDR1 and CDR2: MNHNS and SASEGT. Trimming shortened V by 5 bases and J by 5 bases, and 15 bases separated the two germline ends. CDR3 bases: TGTGCCAGCAGTCTACAGGGTAGTGGGACTGAAGCTTTCTTT. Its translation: CASSLQGSGTEAFF.

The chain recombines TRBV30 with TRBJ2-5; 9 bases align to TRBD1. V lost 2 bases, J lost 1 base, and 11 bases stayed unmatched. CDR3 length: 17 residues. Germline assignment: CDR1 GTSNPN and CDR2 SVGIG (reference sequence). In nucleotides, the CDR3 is TGTGCCTGGAGTTCAACCGCCGGGACAGGGTCCCAAGAGACCCAGTACTTC. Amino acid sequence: CAWSSTAGTGSQETQYF.

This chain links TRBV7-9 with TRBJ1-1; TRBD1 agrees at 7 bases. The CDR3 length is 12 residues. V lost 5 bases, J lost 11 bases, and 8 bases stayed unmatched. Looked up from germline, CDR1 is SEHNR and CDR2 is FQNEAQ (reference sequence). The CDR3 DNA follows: TGTGCCAGCAGCGACAGGGACCGCTGCGCTTTCTTT. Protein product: CASSDRDRCAFF.

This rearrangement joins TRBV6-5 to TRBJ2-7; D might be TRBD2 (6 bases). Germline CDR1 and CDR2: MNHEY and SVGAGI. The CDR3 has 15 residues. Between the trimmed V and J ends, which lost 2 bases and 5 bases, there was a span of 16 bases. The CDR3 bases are TGTGCCAGCAGTTACGTGGCCGGGAGTCGCCACGAGCAGTACTTC. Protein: CASSYVAGSRHEQYF.

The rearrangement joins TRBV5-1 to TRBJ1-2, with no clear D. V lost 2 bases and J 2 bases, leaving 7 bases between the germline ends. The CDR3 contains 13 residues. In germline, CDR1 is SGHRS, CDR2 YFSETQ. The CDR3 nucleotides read TGCGCCAGCAGCTTAGAGGCGAACTATGGCTACACCTTC. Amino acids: CASSLEANYGYTF.

This CDR3 reads CASSSNYEQYF. The CDR3, as DNA: TGTGCCAGCAGTTCAAACTACGAGCAGTACTTC. The rearrangement uses TRBV28 and TRBJ2-7, with D unresolved. This CDR3 spans 11 amino acids. Germline CDR1 MDHEN, CDR2 SYDVKM. V lost 4 bases to trimming and J lost 3 bases, with 4 bases between them.

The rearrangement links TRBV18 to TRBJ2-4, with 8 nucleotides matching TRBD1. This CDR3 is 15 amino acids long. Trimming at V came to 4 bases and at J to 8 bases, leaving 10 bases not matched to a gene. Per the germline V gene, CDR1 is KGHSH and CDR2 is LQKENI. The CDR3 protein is CASSHGTGQRDIQYF. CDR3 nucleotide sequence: TGTGCCAGCTCACATGGGACAGGCCAAAGGGACATTCAGTACTTC.

The DNA of the CDR3 is TGTGCCAGCAGCTTTCCGGGACTAGCAGGCACCGGGGAGCTGTTTTTT. It encodes CASSFPGLAGTGELFF. The chain uses TRBV7-8 and TRBJ2-2; TRBD2 agrees at 9 bases. The germline V gene encodes CDR1 SGHVS and CDR2 FQNEAQ. Trimming cost V 3 bases and J 4 bases; bases outside gene matches: 6. The CDR3 spans 16 residues.

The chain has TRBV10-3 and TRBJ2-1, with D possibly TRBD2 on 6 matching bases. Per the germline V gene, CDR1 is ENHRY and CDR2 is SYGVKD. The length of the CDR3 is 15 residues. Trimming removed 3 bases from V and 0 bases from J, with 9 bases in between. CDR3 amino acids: CAISDPGDSYNEQFF. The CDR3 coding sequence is TGTGCCATCAGTGATCCGGGGGACTCCTACAATGAGCAGTTCTTC.

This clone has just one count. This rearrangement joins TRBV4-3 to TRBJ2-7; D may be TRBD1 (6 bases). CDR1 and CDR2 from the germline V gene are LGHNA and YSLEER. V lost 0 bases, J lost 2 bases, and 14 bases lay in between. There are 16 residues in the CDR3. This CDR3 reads CASSQDWGRGPYEQYF. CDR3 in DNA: TGCGCCAGCAGCCAAGATTGGGGCAGGGGCCCCTACGAGCAGTACTTC.

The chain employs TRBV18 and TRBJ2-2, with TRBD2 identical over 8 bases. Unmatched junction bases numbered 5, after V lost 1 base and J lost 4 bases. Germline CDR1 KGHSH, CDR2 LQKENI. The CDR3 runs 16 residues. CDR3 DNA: TGTGCCAGCTCACCACACCCGACTAGCGTCACCGGGGAGCTGTTTTTT. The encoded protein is CASSPHPTSVTGELFF. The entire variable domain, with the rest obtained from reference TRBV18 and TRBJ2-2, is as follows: NAGVMQNPRHLVRRRGQEARLRCSPMKGHSHVYWYRQLPEEGLKFMVYLQKENIIDESGMPKERFSAEFPKEGPSILRIQQVVRGDSAAYFCASSPHPTSVTGELFFGEGSRLTVL.

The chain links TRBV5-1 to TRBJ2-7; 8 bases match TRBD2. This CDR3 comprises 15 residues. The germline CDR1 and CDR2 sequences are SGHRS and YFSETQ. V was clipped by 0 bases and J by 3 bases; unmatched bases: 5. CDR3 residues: CASSLDGRALYEQYF. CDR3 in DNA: TGCGCCAGCAGCTTGGACGGGAGGGCGCTCTACGAGCAGTACTTC. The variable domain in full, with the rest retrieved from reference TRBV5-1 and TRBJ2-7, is KAGVTQTPRYLIKTRGQQVTLSCSPISGHRSVSWYQQTPGQGLQFLFEYFSETQRNKGNFPGRFSGRQFSNSRSEMNVSTLELGDSALYLCASSLDGRALYEQYFGPGTRLTVT.

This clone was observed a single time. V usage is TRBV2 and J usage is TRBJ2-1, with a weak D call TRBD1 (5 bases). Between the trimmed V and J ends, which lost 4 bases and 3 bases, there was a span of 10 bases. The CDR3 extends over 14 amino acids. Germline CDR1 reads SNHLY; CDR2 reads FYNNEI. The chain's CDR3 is CASSVGRSYNEQFF. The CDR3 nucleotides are TGTGCCAGCAGTGTGGGGCGGAGCTACAATGAGCAGTTCTTC.

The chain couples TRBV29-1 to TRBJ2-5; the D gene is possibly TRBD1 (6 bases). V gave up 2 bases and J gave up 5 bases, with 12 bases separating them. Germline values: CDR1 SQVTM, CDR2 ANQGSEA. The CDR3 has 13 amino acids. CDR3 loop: CSVERGSGETQYF. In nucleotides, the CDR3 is TGCAGCGTTGAAAGGGGGAGTGGGGAGACCCAGTACTTC.

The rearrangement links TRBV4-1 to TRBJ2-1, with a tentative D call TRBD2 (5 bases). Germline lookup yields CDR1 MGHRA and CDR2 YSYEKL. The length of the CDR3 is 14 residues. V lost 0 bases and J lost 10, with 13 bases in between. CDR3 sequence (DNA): TGCGCCAGCAGCCAAGAATACGGGGTAAGCGAGCAGTTCTTC. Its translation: CASSQEYGVSEQFF.

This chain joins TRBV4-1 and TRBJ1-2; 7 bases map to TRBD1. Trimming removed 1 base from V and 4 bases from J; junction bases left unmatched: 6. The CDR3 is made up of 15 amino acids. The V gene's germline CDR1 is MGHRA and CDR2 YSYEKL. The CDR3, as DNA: TGCGCCAGCAGCCAAGCCGCGGACAGGCTCTATGGCTACACCTTC. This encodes CASSQAADRLYGYTF.

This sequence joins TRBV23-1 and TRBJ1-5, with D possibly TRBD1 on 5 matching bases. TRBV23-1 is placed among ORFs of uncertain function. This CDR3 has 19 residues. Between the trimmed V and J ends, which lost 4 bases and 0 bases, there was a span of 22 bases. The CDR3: CASSPPRLLTAYSNQPQHF. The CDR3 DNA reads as TGCGCCAGCAGTCCCCCCCGCCTTCTGACAGCCTATAGCAATCAGCCCCAGCATTTT.

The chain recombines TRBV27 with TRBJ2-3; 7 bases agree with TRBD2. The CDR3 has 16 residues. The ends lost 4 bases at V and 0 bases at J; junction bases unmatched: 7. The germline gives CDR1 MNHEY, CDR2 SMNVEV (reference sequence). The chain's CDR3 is CASSYSGRTSTDTQYF. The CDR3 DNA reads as TGTGCCAGCAGTTATAGCGGGCGTACTAGCACAGATACGCAGTATTTT.